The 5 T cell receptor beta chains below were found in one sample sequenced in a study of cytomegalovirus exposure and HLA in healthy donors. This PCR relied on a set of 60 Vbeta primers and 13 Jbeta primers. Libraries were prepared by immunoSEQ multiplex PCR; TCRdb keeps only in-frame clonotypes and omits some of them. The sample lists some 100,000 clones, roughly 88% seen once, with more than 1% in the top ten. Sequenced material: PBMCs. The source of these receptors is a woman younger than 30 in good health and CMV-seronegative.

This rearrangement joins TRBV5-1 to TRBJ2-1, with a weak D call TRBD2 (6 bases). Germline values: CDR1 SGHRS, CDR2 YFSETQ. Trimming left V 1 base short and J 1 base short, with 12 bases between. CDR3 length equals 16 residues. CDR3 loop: CASSLMAGNSYNEQFF. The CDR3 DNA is TGCGCCAGCAGCTTGATGGCGGGAAATTCCTACAATGAGCAGTTCTTC.

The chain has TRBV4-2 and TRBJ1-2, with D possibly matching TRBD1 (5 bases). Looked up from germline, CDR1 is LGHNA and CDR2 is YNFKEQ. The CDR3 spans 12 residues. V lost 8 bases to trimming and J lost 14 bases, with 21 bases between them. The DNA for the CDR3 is TGTGCCAGCGTTGGGGGGACGGGGGTTAGGACCTTC. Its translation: CASVGGTGVRTF.

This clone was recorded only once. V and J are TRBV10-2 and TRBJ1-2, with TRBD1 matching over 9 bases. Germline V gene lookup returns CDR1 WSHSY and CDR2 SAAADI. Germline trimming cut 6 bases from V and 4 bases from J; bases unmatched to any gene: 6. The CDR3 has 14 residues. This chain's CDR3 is CASRGQGNPYGYTF. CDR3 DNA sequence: TGCGCCAGCAGGGGACAGGGTAACCCCTATGGCTACACCTTC.

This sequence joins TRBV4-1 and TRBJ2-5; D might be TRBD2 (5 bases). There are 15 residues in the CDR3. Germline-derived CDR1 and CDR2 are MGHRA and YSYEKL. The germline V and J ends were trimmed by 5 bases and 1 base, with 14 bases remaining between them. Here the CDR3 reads CASSDHPGSQETQYF. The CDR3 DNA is TGCGCCAGCAGCGACCATCCGGGATCCCAAGAGACCCAGTACTTC.

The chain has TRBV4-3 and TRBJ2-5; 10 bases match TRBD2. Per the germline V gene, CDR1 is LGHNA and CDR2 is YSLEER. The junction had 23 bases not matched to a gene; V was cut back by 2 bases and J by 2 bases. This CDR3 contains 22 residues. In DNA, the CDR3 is TGCGCCAGCAGCCAAAACCTCAGACAGGATCGGTTTAGCGGGAGGCTACAAGAGACCCAGTACTTC. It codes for CASSQNLRQDRFSGRLQETQYF.